One and the same sample provided the 14 T cell receptor beta chains below, sequenced in a study of blood T cells in healthy people across ages. It was with a sample-barcoded 5' primer and a J-beta primer mix that a second PCR of roughly 7 to 12 cycles was run. TCRdb re-analysed the 5' RACE reads in MiXCR, keeping a single row per CDR3 protein. This sample has about 650,000 distinct CDR3 sequences, with about 32% found just once. The sequenced sample consisted of blood. Every receptor here comes from an elderly woman in good health.

This clonotype was seen repeatedly, ten times or more. This chain links TRBV7-9 with TRBJ2-5; D remains unclear. Germline V gives CDR1 SEHNR, CDR2 FQNEAQ (reference sequence). This CDR3 spans 16 amino acids. Trimming pared 2 bases from V and 2 bases from J, leaving 15 bases between. This chain's CDR3 is CASSLMGPARQETQYF. The CDR3 DNA reads as TGTGCCAGCAGCTTAATGGGTCCAGCCCGACAAGAGACCCAGTACTTC. Variable domain in full (rest from reference TRBV7-9 and TRBJ2-5): DTGVSQNPRHKITKRGQNVTFRCDPISEHNRLYWYRQTLGQGPEFLTYFQNEAQLEKSRLLSDRFSAERPKGSFSTLEIQRTEQGDSAMYLCASSLMGPARQETQYFGPGTRLLVL.

Of note for this clonotype: This clone may be a read error of a much larger clone one base away. The V and J genes are TRBV20-1 and TRBJ2-3; 8 nucleotides agree with TRBD1. CDR1 and CDR2 from the germline V gene are DFQATT and SNEGSKA (reference sequence). The CDR3 contains 13 residues. Germline trimming cut 6 bases from V and 5 bases from J; bases unmatched to any gene: 7. The CDR3 nucleotides are TGCAGTGCCGCGGACAGGGCAAGAGATACGCAGTATTTT. It codes for CSAADRARDTQYF.

This clonotype was seen more than once but under ten times. This chain uses TRBV5-5 with TRBJ2-3, with 10 nucleotides matching TRBD1. The CDR3 is made up of 16 amino acids. CDR1 and CDR2 from the germline V gene are SGHKS and YYEKEE (reference sequence). With V trimmed by 0 bases and J by 4 bases, 5 bases remained unmatched. Here the CDR3 reads CASSLAGQGGADTQYF. Written as DNA, the CDR3 is TGTGCCAGCAGCTTGGCCGGACAGGGGGGAGCAGATACGCAGTATTTT.

The rearrangement uses TRBV11-3 and TRBJ2-4; 11 nucleotides match TRBD1. CDR1 and CDR2 (germline): SGHNT, YENEEA. CDR3 length equals 17 residues. The V segment lost 5 bases and the J segment 3 bases; nucleotides outside the gene matches: 9. CDR3 sequence reads: CASSPGQGVFGKNIQYF. CDR3 nucleotide sequence: TGTGCCAGCAGCCCGGGACAGGGGGTTTTTGGCAAAAACATTCAGTACTTC.

There are a few counts of this clonotype. The rearrangement uses TRBV7-2 and TRBJ1-4; 9 bases agree with TRBD1. Trimming cost V 6 bases and J 7 bases; bases outside gene matches: 6. The CDR3 is 14 residues long. Germline loops: CDR1 SGHTA, CDR2 FQGNSA. CDR3 in DNA: TGTGCCAGCAGACGAACAGGGGGCAGTGAAAAACTGTTTTTT. Residues: CASRRTGGSEKLFF.

With respect to this clonotype: This could be a read error, since a much larger clone is one nucleotide away. The chain carries TRBV10-3 and TRBJ2-3; TRBD2 aligns across 7 bases. The CDR3 runs to 16 residues. The V gene's germline CDR1 is ENHRY and CDR2 SYGVKD. V shed 10 bases, J shed 0 bases, and the junction held 13 bases outside the gene matches. The CDR3 DNA follows: TGTGCCACCTACCCCATGAGCGGGGCTAGCACAGATACGCAGTATTTT. Translation: CATYPMSGASTDTQYF.

The J gene is TRBJ1-6, the V gene TRBV20-1; D possibly corresponds to TRBD1 (5 bases). V gave up 4 bases and J gave up 9 bases, with 19 bases separating them. This CDR3 contains 15 residues. The germline V gene has CDR1 DFQATT and CDR2 SNEGSKA (reference sequence). The CDR3 reads CSATDRELGVSPLHF. CDR3 nucleotides: TGCAGTGCTACCGATAGAGAATTAGGGGTTTCACCCCTCCACTTT.

This clonotype was detected ten times or more. V is TRBV6-5 and J is TRBJ2-7; D is uncertain. The CDR3 contains 14 residues. V lost 4 bases and J 1 base, leaving 11 bases between the germline ends. Germline loops: CDR1 MNHEY, CDR2 SVGAGI. CDR3 in DNA: TGTGCCAGCAGTTCGCGAGGCAGTTCCTACGAGCAGTACTTC. As protein: CASSSRGSSYEQYF.

V usage is TRBV18 and J usage is TRBJ2-7, with D perhaps assigned TRBD1 or TRBD2 (6 bases each). The germline CDR1 and CDR2 sequences are KGHSH and LQKENI. This CDR3 comprises 14 residues. With 2 bases removed from V and 6 bases from J, the gap between germline ends came to 14 bases. The CDR3 sequence: CASSPDLGGAEQYF. The CDR3 DNA sequence: TGTGCCAGCTCACCAGATCTCGGGGGCGCCGAGCAGTACTTC.

DNA for the CDR3: TGTGCCAGCAGTTACTCGAGACTATCCCTAGGGAACACCGGGGAGCTGTTTTTT. Protein: CASSYSRLSLGNTGELFF. The rearrangement links TRBV6-5 to TRBJ2-2; tentatively, D is TRBD2 (5 bases). The CDR3 has 18 amino acids. Between the trimmed V and J ends, which lost 0 bases and 1 base, there was a span of 15 bases. Looked up from germline, CDR1 is MNHEY and CDR2 is SVGAGI.

The chain joins TRBV2 to TRBJ2-1; D gene uncertain. The CDR3 length is 13 residues. V dropped 6 bases and J dropped 9 bases, with 15 bases sitting between them. Germline loops: CDR1 SNHLY, CDR2 FYNNEI. The CDR3 DNA reads TGTGCCAGCAGCGCCCCGCTGGAGAGTGAGCAGTTCTTC. Protein product: CASSAPLESEQFF. Drawing the rest from reference TRBV2 and TRBJ2-1, the complete variable domain is EPEVTQTPSHQVTQMGQEVILRCVPISNHLYFYWYRQILGQKVEFLVSFYNNEISEKSEIFDDQFSVERPDGSNFTLKIRSTKLEDSAMYFCASSAPLESEQFFGPGTRLTVL.

The genes are TRBV20-1 and TRBJ1-2; tentative D call: TRBD1 (6 bases). This CDR3 has 14 residues. Germline V gene data show CDR1 as DFQATT and CDR2 as SNEGSKA (reference sequence). Trimming removed 3 bases from V and 4 bases from J, with 15 bases in between. Here the CDR3 reads CSASTSDRAYGYTF. CDR3 nucleotides: TGCAGTGCTAGTACCTCGGACAGAGCCTATGGCTACACCTTC.

This clonotype came up many times. The rearrangement uses TRBV27 and TRBJ2-7, with a tentative D call TRBD1 (6 bases). The CDR3 totals 18 residues. Germline-derived CDR1 and CDR2 are MNHEY and SMNVEV (reference sequence). Trimming cost V 3 bases and J 0 bases, with 21 bases left between them. CDR3 coding DNA: TGTGCCAGCAGTTTTTTTGCGAGCGACAGGATATTCTCCTACGAGCAGTACTTC. Amino acids: CASSFFASDRIFSYEQYF.

Only a few counts were recorded for this clonotype. The chain recombines TRBV20-1 with TRBJ1-1; D call uncertain. The germline V gene encodes CDR1 DFQATT and CDR2 SNEGSKA (reference sequence). The length of the CDR3 is 12 residues. The V and J ends lost 3 bases and 2 bases respectively, with 7 bases between them. The CDR3 DNA sequence: TGCAGTGCTAGGATGGGTAACACTGAAGCTTTCTTT. Its protein is CSARMGNTEAFF.